The 21 T cell receptor beta chains below come from one sample, sequenced in a study of T cell responses to AZD1222 COVID-19 vaccine. Assay: immunoSEQ multiplex PCR; the TCRdb copy retains only in-frame clones and omits some. The sample gives approximately 120,000 clones, approximately 90% of which show up once; under 4.5% is in the top ten. The sequencing used peripheral blood, collected on day 0 of AZD1222 vaccination. The receptor set was obtained from an adult in good health.

This chain connects TRBV18 to TRBJ1-6; D call uncertain. CDR1 is KGHSH, CDR2 LQKENI, per germline. Deletions cut 3 bases from V and 14 bases from J, with 14 bases between. The length of the CDR3 is 13 residues. CDR3 residues: CASSPADRETLHF. The CDR3 DNA is TGTGCCAGCTCACCCGCGGACCGTGAGACCCTCCACTTT.

V is TRBV27 and J is TRBJ2-7; tentative D call: TRBD2 (6 bases). The ends were cut back, 10 bases at V and 4 bases at J, with 20 bases in the middle. The germline CDR1 and CDR2 sequences are MNHEY and SMNVEV (reference sequence). The CDR3 is made up of 14 amino acids. DNA for the CDR3: TGTGCCATGAACCCACCGGAACGGGGGTACGAGCAGTACTTC. This encodes CAMNPPERGYEQYF.

The chain recombines TRBV5-1 with TRBJ1-1; the D gene is possibly TRBD1 (6 bases). The CDR3 is made up of 15 amino acids. The V end lost 5 bases, the J end lost 0 bases, and 14 bases lay between the germline ends. The V gene's germline CDR1 is SGHRS and CDR2 YFSETQ. In DNA, the CDR3 is TGCGCCAGCAGTAAGTTTGACAGGATGAACACTGAAGCTTTCTTT. Its protein is CASSKFDRMNTEAFF.

The chain couples TRBV19 to TRBJ1-2, with 8 bases lining up with TRBD1. CDR3 length: 14 amino acids. V was pared by 3 bases and J by 5 bases, with 5 bases of the junction left unmatched. Germline V gene lookup returns CDR1 LNHDA and CDR2 SQIVND (reference sequence). CDR3 nucleotides: TGTGCCAGTAGTATCCCAGGGGGCCGGTATGGCTACACCTTC. Its protein is CASSIPGGRYGYTF. Full variable domain (remainder filled in from reference TRBV19 and TRBJ1-2): DGGITQSPKYLFRKEGQNVTLSCEQNLNHDAMYWYRQDPGQGLRLIYYSQIVNDFQKGDIAEGYSVSREKKESFPLTVTSAQKNPTAFYLCASSIPGGRYGYTFGSGTRLTVV.

In this sample, this clone turned up once. J is TRBJ1-2 and V is TRBV5-6; 7 positions agree with TRBD1. Germline trimming cut 4 bases from V and 5 bases from J; bases unmatched to any gene: 8. Germline CDR1 reads SGHDT; CDR2 reads YYEEEE. The CDR3 has 14 amino acids. The CDR3 coding sequence is TGTGCCAGCAGCCCGACAGGGTCCTCATATGGCTACACCTTC. It codes for CASSPTGSSYGYTF.

This clone appeared a few times. The chain joins TRBV3-1 (or the pseudogene TRBV3-2) to TRBJ1-1; no reliable D call. This CDR3 contains 13 residues. Germline CDR1 reads LGHDT; CDR2 reads YNNKEL (reference sequence). Trimming took off 2 bases at V and 1 base at J, with 5 bases between the two ends. The CDR3: CASSQTENTEAFF. CDR3 DNA sequence: TGTGCCAGCAGCCAAACCGAGAACACTGAAGCTTTCTTT.

Worth noting for this clone: Other DNA sequences in this specimen translate into the identical CDR3. The chain combines TRBV27 with TRBJ1-5; D gene unclear. V lost 6 bases to trimming and J lost 1 base, with 10 bases between them. The CDR3 spans 14 residues. The germline V gene encodes CDR1 MNHEY and CDR2 SMNVEV (reference sequence). CDR3 protein: CASSPDRSNQPQHF. In nucleotides, the CDR3 is TGTGCCAGCAGCCCCGACCGGAGCAATCAGCCCCAGCATTTT.

V and J are TRBV6-2 or TRBV6-3 and TRBJ2-5; 10 bases match TRBD2. CDR1 MNHEY and CDR2 SVGEGT come from the germline V gene. Trimming cost V 3 bases and J 2 bases; bases outside gene matches: 3. This CDR3 is built from 15 residues. CDR3 sequence: CASSYTTSGQETQYF. CDR3 bases: TGTGCCAGCAGTTATACGACTAGCGGGCAAGAGACCCAGTACTTC.

The gene calls are TRBV10-1 and TRBJ2-7, with 9 nucleotides matching TRBD1. The CDR3 runs to 13 residues. Germline V lookup: CDR1 WNHNN, CDR2 SYGVQD (reference sequence). The trim removed 6 bases at V and 5 bases at J, leaving 5 bases unmatched. The CDR3 bases are TGCGCCAGCAGGGCAGGGACAGGGAACGAGCAGTACTTC. It yields the protein CASRAGTGNEQYF.

V and J are TRBV6-2 or TRBV6-3 and TRBJ2-3, with 9 bases matching TRBD1. J was trimmed by 3 bases and V by 6 bases; bases with no gene match: 13. CDR3 size: 17 residues. CDR1 is MNHEY and CDR2 is SVGEGT in the germline V gene. CDR3 sequence: CASSRAGTGFSTDTQYF. CDR3 DNA sequence: TGTGCCAGCAGCCGAGCCGGGACAGGGTTTAGTACAGATACGCAGTATTTT.

The chain couples TRBV9 to TRBJ1-6, with no clear D. CDR1 and CDR2 (germline): SGDLS, YYNGEE. This CDR3 has 12 residues. Trimming pared 3 bases from V and 13 bases from J, leaving 11 bases between. CDR3 sequence (DNA): TGTGCCAGCAGCGGTGGTCCCCCGCCCCTCCACTTT. It translates to CASSGGPPPLHF.

The chain employs TRBV30 and TRBJ1-1, with D maybe TRBD1 (6 bases). V was pared by 4 bases and J by 5 bases, with 20 bases between. The CDR3 sequence is 15 residues long. The germline V gene has CDR1 GTSNPN and CDR2 SVGIG (reference sequence). CDR3 bases: TGTGCCTGGACCACCGACCGGGGGGGGCGGACTGAAGCTTTCTTT. Its protein product is CAWTTDRGGRTEAFF.

The rearrangement joins TRBV27 to TRBJ2-1, with D uncertain. CDR1 and CDR2 from the germline V gene are MNHEY and SMNVEV (reference sequence). The CDR3 length is 11 residues. The V end lost 10 bases, the J end lost 7 bases, and 11 bases lay between the germline ends. CDR3 DNA: TGTGCCACCTCGCGAGGTAATGAGCAGTTCTTC. Protein: CATSRGNEQFF.

The chain links TRBV28 to TRBJ1-1; D is unresolved. The V end was cut by 5 bases, the J end by 14 bases, with 18 bases between. The CDR3 covers 12 residues. Looked up from germline, CDR1 is MDHEN and CDR2 is SYDVKM. The CDR3 spells CASSGLTVGTFF. The CDR3 nucleotides read TGTGCCAGCAGTGGCCTTACAGTGGGTACATTCTTT.

The chain combines TRBV7-2 with TRBJ1-3, with D possibly being TRBD1 (6 bases). V was clipped by 1 base and J by 4 bases, with 11 bases between them. The CDR3 loop spans 15 amino acids. The germline V gene encodes CDR1 SGHTA and CDR2 FQGNSA. CDR3 nucleotides: TGTGCCAGCAGCTTAGGGGGGGCGTACGGAAACACCATATATTTT. Protein sequence: CASSLGGAYGNTIYF.

The rearrangement links TRBV11-2 to TRBJ1-2; D call uncertain. With 0 bases removed from V and 0 bases from J, the gap between germline ends came to 5 bases. CDR3 size: 14 residues. CDR1 SGHAT and CDR2 FQNNGV come from the germline V gene. The CDR3 DNA follows: TGTGCCAGCAGCTTAGAAACAGCTAACTATGGCTACACCTTC. As protein: CASSLETANYGYTF.

This sequence joins TRBV5-1 and TRBJ1-4; TRBD1 might be the D (5 bases). The CDR3 covers 14 residues. The V gene lost 0 bases and the J gene lost 5 bases, with 8 bases spanning the gap. Germline values: CDR1 SGHRS, CDR2 YFSETQ. As DNA, the CDR3 is TGCGCCAGCAGCTTGGATGGGGGAAATGAAAAACTGTTTTTT. This codes for CASSLDGGNEKLFF. The variable domain in full, completed from reference TRBV5-1 and TRBJ1-4, reads KAGVTQTPRYLIKTRGQQVTLSCSPISGHRSVSWYQQTPGQGLQFLFEYFSETQRNKGNFPGRFSGRQFSNSRSEMNVSTLELGDSALYLCASSLDGGNEKLFFGSGTQLSVL.

The chain is built from TRBV4-1 and TRBJ1-2; D not resolved. Germline assignment: CDR1 MGHRA and CDR2 YSYEKL. There are 15 residues in the CDR3. V was trimmed by 1 base and J by 1 base, leaving 10 bases between them. The CDR3 bases are TGCGCCAGCAGCCAAGGGAACGGGTTTAACTATGGCTACACCTTC. Its protein is CASSQGNGFNYGYTF.

This clone was counted only a few times. This sequence joins TRBV4-3 and TRBJ2-5; TRBD2 aligns across 9 bases. The CDR3 sequence is 18 residues long. Unmatched junction bases numbered 10, after V lost 1 base and J lost 1 base. Looked up from germline, CDR1 is LGHNA and CDR2 is YSLEER. The DNA for the CDR3 is TGCGCCAGCAGCCAAGTTACAGCGGGGGGCCCCGGCCAAGAGACCCAGTACTTC. Translation: CASSQVTAGGPGQETQYF.

The chain links TRBV6-4 to TRBJ1-1; 8 positions match TRBD1. Germline trimming cut 5 bases from V and 2 bases from J; bases unmatched to any gene: 4. CDR3 length: 14 amino acids. Germline V CDR1 and CDR2: MRHNA, SNTAGT. The CDR3 DNA is TGTGCCAGCAGTCCTGCAGGGGGCAACACTGAAGCTTTCTTT. Translating it yields CASSPAGGNTEAFF.

The chain joins TRBV4-1 to TRBJ1-4; D is uncertain. V was trimmed by 3 bases and J by 3 bases, leaving 5 bases between them. The V gene's germline CDR1 is MGHRA and CDR2 YSYEKL. The CDR3 extends over 13 amino acids. For the CDR3, the DNA is TGCGCCAGCAGCCAGACTCCTAATGAAAAACTGTTTTTT. Encoded protein: CASSQTPNEKLFF.